The 23 T cell receptor beta chains below all came from one sample that was sequenced in a study of PD-L1 blockade in urothelial cancer. Only in-frame clones appear in the TCRdb table, and some are missing; sequencing was by immunoSEQ multiplex PCR. The table includes roughly 30,000 clones, roughly nine tenths detected once. Time point of the sample: peripheral blood 6 weeks after treatment start. The sample here was PBMCs, taken around atezolizumab (anti-PD-L1) treatment. All receptors derive from an elderly man with urothelial cancer.

The V gene is TRBV5-1, the J gene TRBJ1-2; 8 bases fit TRBD1. CDR3 length equals 16 residues. The germline gives CDR1 SGHRS, CDR2 YFSETQ. J was trimmed by 0 bases and V by 4 bases; bases with no gene match: 8. The CDR3 nucleotides read TGCGCCAGCAGCACGGGGCAGGGGGCGTCTAACTATGGCTACACCTTC. Its translation: CASSTGQGASNYGYTF. The whole variable domain, filled in from reference TRBV5-1 and TRBJ1-2, reads KAGVTQTPRYLIKTRGQQVTLSCSPISGHRSVSWYQQTPGQGLQFLFEYFSETQRNKGNFPGRFSGRQFSNSRSEMNVSTLELGDSALYLCASSTGQGASNYGYTFGSGTRLTVV.

The table lists this clone with a few counts. The V call is TRBV28, the J call TRBJ2-7, with a possible D match to TRBD1 (6 bases). Germline V CDR1 and CDR2: MDHEN, SYDVKM. Trimming removed 5 bases from V and 4 bases from J, with 9 bases in between. The CDR3 is 12 amino acids. The CDR3 loop reads CASSLGQYEQYF. The CDR3 DNA sequence: TGTGCCAGCAGTCTCGGACAGTACGAGCAGTACTTC.

V is TRBV25-1 and J is TRBJ1-2; D gene uncertain. There are 14 residues in the CDR3. Trimming pared 5 bases from V and 1 base from J, leaving 11 bases between. CDR1 MGHDK and CDR2 SYGVNS come from the germline V gene. In DNA form, the CDR3 reads TGTGCCAGCAGTAAAGTTTCAGTTAACTATGGCTACACCTTC. Translated: CASSKVSVNYGYTF.

CDR3 residues: CASRQLAGGETQYF. The CDR3 DNA follows: TGTGCCAGCAGGCAACTAGCGGGAGGGGAGACCCAGTACTTC. The chain recombines TRBV6-5 with TRBJ2-5; 13 bases map to TRBD2. The CDR3 runs 14 residues. Trimming at V came to 6 bases and at J to 5 bases, leaving 3 bases not matched to a gene. Per the germline V gene, CDR1 is MNHEY and CDR2 is SVGAGI.

CDR3 sequence (DNA): TGCAGCGTCGTAACCCCTTTTGGACAGATTTCGTCCACAGATACGCAGTATTTT. Translating gives CSVVTPFGQISSTDTQYF. The V gene is TRBV29-1, the J gene TRBJ2-3, with a possible D match to TRBD1 (6 bases). This CDR3 is 18 amino acids long. Germline CDR1 is SQVTM and CDR2 is ANQGSEA. Trimming shortened V by 6 bases and J by 2 bases, and 27 bases separated the two germline ends.

This clone was seen only once. The chain couples TRBV9 to TRBJ1-4; tentative D call: TRBD1 (5 bases). V lost 0 bases and J 8 bases, leaving 17 bases between the germline ends. The CDR3 covers 16 residues. Germline V gene data show CDR1 as SGDLS and CDR2 as YYNGEE. Here the CDR3 reads CASSVGGTQGREKLFF. In DNA form, the CDR3 reads TGTGCCAGCAGCGTAGGCGGGACCCAAGGGCGGGAAAAACTGTTTTTT.

V gene TRBV28 combines with J gene TRBJ2-5; the D gene is possibly TRBD2 (6 bases). This CDR3 is built from 15 residues. Germline CDR1 and CDR2: MDHEN and SYDVKM. The V end was cut by 6 bases, the J end by 5 bases, with 19 bases between. This CDR3 is CASSPPTGARETQYF. DNA for the CDR3: TGTGCCAGCAGCCCGCCTACGGGAGCTCGGGAGACCCAGTACTTC. The full variable domain, with the rest looked up from reference TRBV28 and TRBJ2-5, is DVKVTQSSRYLVKRTGEKVFLECVQDMDHENMFWYRQDPGLGLRLIYFSYDVKMKEKGDIPEGYSVSREKKERFSLILESASTNQTSMYLCASSPPTGARETQYFGPGTRLLVL.

This clone was observed a single time. The genes are TRBV19 and TRBJ2-1; 7 nucleotides agree with TRBD2. The ends lost 4 bases at V and 8 bases at J; junction bases unmatched: 5. The CDR3 sequence is 13 residues long. Looked up from germline, CDR1 is LNHDA and CDR2 is SQIVND (reference sequence). The CDR3, as DNA: TGTGCCAGTAGTAAACTAGCGAGCTATGAGCAGTTCTTC. Its protein is CASSKLASYEQFF.

This chain links TRBV5-1 with TRBJ2-5; 8 bases align to TRBD2. V lost 3 bases to trimming and J lost 4 bases; unmatched junction nucleotides: 2. There are 13 residues in the CDR3. Germline loops: CDR1 SGHRS, CDR2 YFSETQ. CDR3 DNA sequence: TGCGCCAGCAGCTCGGGACTAGTAGAGACCCAGTACTTC. Its translation: CASSSGLVETQYF.

The chain links TRBV19 to TRBJ2-1, with D maybe TRBD1 (6 bases). The V end lost 2 bases, the J end lost 2 bases, and 10 bases lay between the germline ends. The CDR3 has 15 residues. The germline CDR1 and CDR2 sequences are LNHDA and SQIVND (reference sequence). The CDR3 region has the DNA TGTGCCAGTAGTATACAGGGGACCACCTACAATGAGCAGTTCTTC. This encodes CASSIQGTTYNEQFF.

There are a few counts of this clone. The V call is TRBV5-5, the J call TRBJ2-5; TRBD2 agrees at 8 bases. CDR1 and CDR2 from the germline V gene are SGHKS and YYEKEE (reference sequence). The CDR3 totals 18 residues. Trimming took 4 bases from V and 2 from J; bases not matched to a gene: 16. This chain's CDR3 is CASSRDQLAGLGQETQYF. CDR3 DNA: TGTGCCAGCAGCCGTGACCAATTAGCGGGATTGGGGCAAGAGACCCAGTACTTC. Variable domain in full (rest from reference TRBV5-5 and TRBJ2-5): DAGVTQSPTHLIKTRGQQVTLRCSPISGHKSVSWYQQVLGQGPQFIFQYYEKEERGRGNFPDRFSARQFPNYSSELNVNALLLGDSALYLCASSRDQLAGLGQETQYFGPGTRLLVL.

This clone was picked up one time. This chain joins TRBV29-1 and TRBJ1-3; D may be TRBD1 (5 bases). CDR1 is SQVTM and CDR2 is ANQGSEA in the germline V gene. Trimming shortened V by 3 bases and J by 4 bases, and 16 bases separated the two germline ends. The CDR3 runs 15 residues. In DNA form, the CDR3 reads TGCAGCGTTGACGCGGGGCCGGACTACGGAAACACCATATATTTT. Translating it yields CSVDAGPDYGNTIYF.

This rearrangement joins TRBV6-1 to TRBJ2-2, with 9 bases aligning to TRBD2. The germline CDR1 and CDR2 sequences are MNHNS and SASEGT. The CDR3 sequence is 14 residues long. Losses at the gene ends were 9 bases for V and 2 bases for J; bases not matched to a gene: 4. The CDR3: CASQTSGNTGELFF. CDR3 coding DNA: TGTGCCAGTCAGACTAGCGGCAACACCGGGGAGCTGTTTTTT.

This clone appeared a few times. CDR3 in amino acids: CASSLVGQEAYNEQFF. The CDR3, as DNA: TGTGCCAGCAGCTTGGTTGGACAGGAGGCGTACAATGAGCAGTTCTTC. The rearrangement joins TRBV5-5 to TRBJ2-1; 7 bases agree with TRBD1. In germline, CDR1 is SGHKS, CDR2 YYEKEE (reference sequence). The ends lost 0 bases at V and 4 bases at J; junction bases unmatched: 7. The CDR3 consists of 16 residues.

The V call is TRBV9, the J call TRBJ2-3; 9 nucleotides align to TRBD2. V lost 4 bases to trimming and J lost 6 bases; unmatched junction nucleotides: 6. Germline V gene sequence: CDR1 SGDLS, CDR2 YYNGEE. The CDR3 is made up of 14 amino acids. The CDR3, as DNA: TGTGCCAGCAGCCTTAGCGGGAGCTCCGATACGCAGTATTTT. Translating it yields CASSLSGSSDTQYF.

This rearrangement joins TRBV5-6 to TRBJ1-1; the match to TRBD1 covers 8 bases. This CDR3 comprises 14 residues. The J segment lost 3 bases and the V segment lost 6 bases, leaving 7 bases of the junction unmatched. Germline loops: CDR1 SGHDT, CDR2 YYEEEE. Written as DNA, the CDR3 is TGTGCCAGCAAGTCGACAGGGGAGTACACTGAAGCTTTCTTT. Translating it yields CASKSTGEYTEAFF.

V and J are TRBV4-2 and TRBJ1-5, with D perhaps TRBD1 (5 bases). V was cut by 4 bases and J by 2 bases, with 18 bases left in between. The germline V gene encodes CDR1 LGHNA and CDR2 YNFKEQ. The CDR3 is 17 residues long. This CDR3 reads CASSLTGAGRGNQPQHF. DNA for the CDR3: TGTGCCAGCAGCCTCACCGGAGCGGGACGTGGCAATCAGCCCCAGCATTTT.

Here the CDR3 DNA reads TGTGCCAGCAGCCACAGGGGGCTGGGGAACACTGAAGCTTTCTTT. Amino acid sequence: CASSHRGLGNTEAFF. The chain joins TRBV5-6 to TRBJ1-1; TRBD1 matches at 9 bases. Looked up from germline, CDR1 is SGHDT and CDR2 is YYEEEE. V was pared by 4 bases and J by 1 base, with 5 bases of the junction left unmatched. The CDR3 is made up of 15 amino acids.

The chain employs TRBV18 and TRBJ2-1, with TRBD1 identical over 11 bases. Germline values: CDR1 KGHSH, CDR2 LQKENI. This CDR3 is 16 amino acids long. Germline trimming cut 2 bases from V and 5 bases from J; bases unmatched to any gene: 5. The CDR3 spells CASSPNGQGAHNEQFF. DNA of the CDR3: TGTGCCAGCTCACCAAATGGACAGGGGGCCCACAATGAGCAGTTCTTC. The full variable domain, completed using reference TRBV18 and TRBJ2-1, is NAGVMQNPRHLVRRRGQEARLRCSPMKGHSHVYWYRQLPEEGLKFMVYLQKENIIDESGMPKERFSAEFPKEGPSILRIQQVVRGDSAAYFCASSPNGQGAHNEQFFGPGTRLTVL.

The chain is built from TRBV6-1 and TRBJ2-5; 9 bases are shared with TRBD1. The V segment lost 1 base and the J segment 9 bases; nucleotides outside the gene matches: 3. The CDR3 totals 13 residues. Germline-derived CDR1 and CDR2 are MNHNS and SASEGT. CDR3: CASSEVRQGAQYF. The CDR3 DNA reads TGTGCCAGCAGTGAAGTCAGACAGGGGGCCCAGTACTTC.

The genes are TRBV7-2 and TRBJ2-7, with a weak D call TRBD1 (6 bases). Deletions cut 2 bases from V and 1 base from J, with 12 bases between. Germline lookup yields CDR1 SGHTA and CDR2 FQGNSA. The CDR3 consists of 15 residues. CDR3 nucleotides: TGTGCCAGCAGCTTACAGGGGAGTTCGTCCTACGAGCAGTACTTC. Protein product: CASSLQGSSSYEQYF.

Here the CDR3 reads CASSLAGSQETQYF. The CDR3 DNA is TGCGCCAGCAGCTTGGCAGGCTCCCAGGAGACCCAGTACTTC. The chain employs TRBV5-1 and TRBJ2-5; D remains ambiguous. Germline CDR1 SGHRS, CDR2 YFSETQ. Trimming pared 0 bases from V and 5 bases from J, leaving 11 bases between. The CDR3 length is 14 residues. Together with reference TRBV5-1 and TRBJ2-5, the CDR3 gives the full variable domain: KAGVTQTPRYLIKTRGQQVTLSCSPISGHRSVSWYQQTPGQGLQFLFEYFSETQRNKGNFPGRFSGRQFSNSRSEMNVSTLELGDSALYLCASSLAGSQETQYFGPGTRLLVL.

The chain links TRBV30 to TRBJ1-5; a weak D match, TRBD1 (6 bases). Germline V gene sequence: CDR1 GTSNPN, CDR2 SVGIG (reference sequence). The V end lost 1 base, the J end lost 4 bases, and 17 bases lay between the germline ends. The CDR3 covers 16 residues. CDR3: CAWSDNDRPRNQPQHF. CDR3 nucleotide sequence: TGTGCCTGGAGTGATAACGACAGGCCGAGAAATCAGCCCCAGCATTTT.